The entry below gives a single T cell receptor (beta chain) sequence along with its context. Its cognate antigen is unknown. The junction had 6 bases not matched to a gene; V was cut back by 1 base and J by 5 bases. The CDR3 covers 15 residues. Germline V gene sequence: CDR1 SGHNT, CDR2 YYREEE (reference sequence). These data are taken from a study of cytomegalovirus exposure and HLA in healthy donors. Study-wide results and caveats: Later, an analysis showed that TCR beta chains associated with HLA were more clonally expanded than others that were equally common. It was taken for granted in presence/absence analyses that sequencing depth across donors was roughly uniform. Both high specificity and high sensitivity reportedly marked the classifier's diagnosis of cytomegalovirus status.

It was with 60 Vbeta and 13 Jbeta primers that the PCR ran. The table came from immunoSEQ multiplex PCR; TCRdb's copy has only in-frame clones and leaves some out. The sample gives roughly 190,000 clones, about four fifths of which show up once; 1.5% to 2% is in the top ten. This TCR was recovered from a man aged 18-30 years in good health and CMV-seronegative. The chain is built from TRBV5-4 and TRBJ2-1; 7 nucleotides match TRBD1. Sequences were obtained from PBMCs. The CDR3 region is CASSLRDSGNNEQFF. The DNA of the CDR3 is TGTGCCAGCAGCTTGCGGGACAGTGGAAACAATGAGCAGTTCTTC.